The 26 T cell receptor beta chains presented below share a single source sample, sequenced in a study of human CD8 memory T cell subsets. Libraries targeted TCR beta using 5' RACE with UMIs. TCRdb reprocessed the 5' RACE reads and keeps a single row for each CDR3 protein, giving no DNA. The sample totals around 19,000 distinct CDR3 sequences; its top ten clones hold 5.4%. Sequenced input: CD8+ T cells from PBMCs. The source of these receptors is a human donor in good health.

This chain joins TRBV27 and TRBJ2-7; TCRdb's assignment of TRBD1 cannot be checked, as there is no DNA. Germline assignment: CDR1 MNHEY and CDR2 SMNVEV (reference sequence). CDR3 length: 16 residues. The chain's CDR3 is CASSPLTGTGPYEQYF.

The V call is TRBV2, the J call TRBJ2-2. The germline V gene has CDR1 SNHLY and CDR2 FYNNEI. The CDR3 has 13 residues. The CDR3 loop is CASKDDLTGELFF.

The chain is built from TRBV7-9 and TRBJ1-1; TCRdb lists TRBD1, though no DNA is available to test this call. From germline, CDR1 is SEHNR and CDR2 FQNEAQ (reference sequence). The CDR3 has 12 residues. The CDR3 spells CASSSQGAEAFF.

This chain links TRBV6-5 with TRBJ1-1. The V gene's germline CDR1 is MNHEY and CDR2 SVGAGI. The CDR3 has 15 residues. CDR3 protein: CASREMSGYYTEAFF.

The chain combines TRBV3-1 with TRBJ2-7. The CDR3 has 16 residues. From germline, CDR1 is LGHDT and CDR2 YNNKEL (reference sequence). The CDR3 sequence: CASSQEKVSGSYEQYF.

This sequence joins TRBV11-3 and TRBJ2-1; the D call from TCRdb, TRBD1, cannot be confirmed without DNA. CDR1 is SGHNT, CDR2 YENEEA, per germline. The CDR3 is 16 residues long. The CDR3 sequence is CASSPIWDPKGNEQFF. The full variable domain, rest sourced from reference TRBV11-3 and TRBJ2-1, is EAGVVQSPRYKIIEKKQPVAFWCNPISGHNTLYWYLQNLGQGPELLIRYENEEAVDDSQLPKDRFSAERLKGVDSTLKIQPAELGDSAVYLCASSPIWDPKGNEQFFGPGTRLTVL.

V usage is TRBV24-1 and J usage is TRBJ1-1; TCRdb outputs TRBD1, but without DNA this stays unchecked. Germline CDR1 reads KGHDR; CDR2 reads SFDVKD. The CDR3 consists of 12 residues. The chain's CDR3 is CATSDWSGDPFF.

This rearrangement joins TRBV7-9 to TRBJ1-5. Looked up from germline, CDR1 is SEHNR and CDR2 is FQNEAQ (reference sequence). The CDR3 extends over 16 amino acids. This CDR3 reads CASSLAGLRGNQPQHF.

The chain recombines TRBV7-8 with TRBJ2-1; TCRdb selects TRBD2, and the lack of DNA leaves this call unchecked. The CDR3 covers 18 residues. Per the germline V gene, CDR1 is SGHVS and CDR2 is FQNEAQ. CDR3 sequence: CASSLVVGGSGSYNEQFF.

According to its frequency, this clonotype is medium-sized. The rearrangement links TRBV28 to TRBJ2-3; TCRdb returns TRBD1, unconfirmable since there is no DNA. The CDR3 has 13 residues. Germline V CDR1 and CDR2: MDHEN, SYDVKM. CDR3 amino acids: CASSPGYTDTQYF.

The chain uses TRBV13 and TRBJ1-1; the TCRdb call, TRBD1, lacks DNA for checking. In germline, CDR1 is PRHDT, CDR2 FYEKMQ (reference sequence). The CDR3 spans 14 residues. The CDR3 loop reads CASSPDSRSTEAFF.

The V gene is TRBV4-3, the J gene TRBJ2-1; TCRdb returns TRBD1, unconfirmable since there is no DNA. Germline V gene data show CDR1 as LGHNA and CDR2 as YSLEER. The CDR3 has 18 residues. The CDR3 sequence is CASSQVTSGIGLYNEQFF.

The J gene is TRBJ2-2, the V gene TRBV4-2. Germline assignment: CDR1 LGHNA and CDR2 YNFKEQ. The CDR3 is made up of 16 amino acids. CDR3: CASSQVWDNNKGELFF.

This chain connects TRBV11-1 to TRBJ2-5. Looked up from germline, CDR1 is SGHAT and CDR2 is FQDESV (reference sequence). The CDR3 contains 13 residues. CDR3 amino acids: CASSFTQEETQYF.

The V gene is TRBV5-6, the J gene TRBJ2-1; TCRdb's D gene call, TRBD1, goes unchecked for lack of DNA. CDR1 SGHDT and CDR2 YYEEEE come from the germline V gene. The CDR3 covers 14 residues. The CDR3 sequence: CASSLAQGRDEQFF.

The chain recombines TRBV5-4 with TRBJ2-7. CDR3 length: 16 residues. Per germline, CDR1 SGHNT and CDR2 YYREEE (reference sequence). The CDR3 loop reads CASKPYTDRSSYEQYF.

CDR3 in amino acids: CSARNPGTGASTDTQYF. The chain links TRBV20-1 to TRBJ2-3; as DNA is missing, the TRBD1 call by TCRdb cannot be tested. The CDR3 spans 17 residues. CDR1 and CDR2 (germline): DFQATT, SNEGSKA (reference sequence).

This clonotype is labeled medium-sized based on frequency. CDR3 loop: CSVAQGYEQYF. J is TRBJ2-7 and V is TRBV29-1; without DNA, the TCRdb call of TRBD1 cannot be checked. The germline V gene encodes CDR1 SQVTM and CDR2 ANQGSEA. The length of the CDR3 is 11 residues.

The V call is TRBV7-2, the J call TRBJ2-7. This CDR3 contains 13 residues. CDR1 and CDR2 from the germline V gene are SGHTA and FQGNSA. The CDR3 loop is CASSLRLVYEQYF.

In terms of frequency, this clonotype is medium-sized. The CDR3 protein is CASSQLTGRSPLHF. The chain couples TRBV4-3 to TRBJ1-6; no DNA is available, so the TRBD1 call from TCRdb remains unchecked. This CDR3 is built from 14 residues. Germline assignment: CDR1 LGHNA and CDR2 YSLEER.

V gene TRBV27 combines with J gene TRBJ2-1; there is no DNA to check the TCRdb D call of TRBD2. The CDR3 extends over 15 amino acids. Germline assignment: CDR1 MNHEY and CDR2 SMNVEV (reference sequence). CDR3 amino acids: CASSSEAGGVNEQFF.

The gene calls are TRBV7-9 and TRBJ1-4. The germline gives CDR1 SEHNR, CDR2 FQNEAQ (reference sequence). The CDR3 extends over 14 amino acids. The CDR3 loop is CASSGVGLREKLFF.

V is TRBV3-1 and J is TRBJ2-1; TCRdb's assignment of TRBD2 cannot be checked, as there is no DNA. The CDR3 extends over 16 amino acids. Germline values: CDR1 LGHDT, CDR2 YNNKEL (reference sequence). The CDR3: CASSQGLAGVYNEQFF.

By frequency, this clonotype is medium-sized. The genes are TRBV28 and TRBJ2-7. Per the germline V gene, CDR1 is MDHEN and CDR2 is SYDVKM. The CDR3 spans 16 residues. The CDR3 here is CASSLWTQSASYEQYF.

The chain links TRBV7-8 to TRBJ1-1; TCRdb lists TRBD1, though no DNA is available to test this call. The CDR3 totals 15 residues. CDR1 and CDR2 (germline): SGHVS, FQNEAQ. The CDR3 reads CASRKKDRVNTEAFF.

The V call is TRBV28, the J call TRBJ1-2. CDR1 and CDR2 from the germline V gene are MDHEN and SYDVKM. CDR3 length equals 18 residues. The CDR3 is CASSLLKDSLAINYGYTF.